This T cell receptor (beta chain) was captured in a study of tumor-infiltrating lymphocytes in primary liver carcinoma. Study-level results: Tumor region pairs shared more overlap than did tumor-adjacent and tumor-blood pairs.

TCR beta cDNA came from approximately 0.55 ug total RNA, primed with a constant-region primer. A slightly modified ARM-PCR protocol with three nested multiplex PCR rounds produced these TCR beta libraries. The first two PCR rounds used TRBV1-TRBV30 forward primers with a C-beta reverse primer, about 10 cycles each. TCRdb ran MiXCR on the multiplex PCR reads and lists one entry per CDR3 protein. The repertoire holds approximately 310,000 distinct CDR3 sequences, with about 62% as singletons. The CDR3 is 15 amino acids. CDR1 and CDR2 (germline): MNHNS, SASEGT. V was trimmed by 6 bases and J by 5 bases, leaving 19 bases between them. Blood RNA originated from unsorted whole blood, with germline DNA additionally extracted. As to this clonotype: Its antigen is not identified.

The rearrangement uses TRBV6-1 and TRBJ2-5; tentative D call: TRBD2 (5 bases). The specimen sequenced was peripheral blood. The sequence came from a man between 35 and 55 years old with primary liver carcinoma and hepatitis B virus infection. CDR3 coding DNA: TGTGCCAGCAGCAGAGGGAGTAGCGTTGGGGAGACCCAGTACTTC. Amino acid sequence: CASSRGSSVGETQYF.